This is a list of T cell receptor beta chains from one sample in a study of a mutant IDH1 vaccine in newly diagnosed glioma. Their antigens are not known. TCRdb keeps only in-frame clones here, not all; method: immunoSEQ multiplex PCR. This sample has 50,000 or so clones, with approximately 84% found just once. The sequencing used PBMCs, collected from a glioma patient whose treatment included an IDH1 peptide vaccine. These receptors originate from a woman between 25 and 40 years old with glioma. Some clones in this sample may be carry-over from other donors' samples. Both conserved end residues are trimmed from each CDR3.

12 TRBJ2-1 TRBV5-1 ASDPGLAHNEQF
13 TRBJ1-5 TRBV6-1 ASSGTGLGRDPQH
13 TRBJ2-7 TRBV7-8 ASSLGGSFSYEQY
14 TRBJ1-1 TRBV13 ASRRYLGGQNTEAF
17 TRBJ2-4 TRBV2 ASSEIGLAGGFTKNIQY
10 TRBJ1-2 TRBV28 ASSFTGNGYT
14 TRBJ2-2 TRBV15 ATSREEALNTGELF
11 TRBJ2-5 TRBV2 ASRPDGKETQY
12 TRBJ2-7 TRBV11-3 ASSLVGGTYEQY
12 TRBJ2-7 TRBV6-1 ASSGQIFSYEQY